The 29 T cell receptor beta chains reported below all come from one sample, sequenced in a study of yellow fever vaccine responses in identical twins. TCRdb re-called the RT-PCR reads through MiXCR, storing one row per CDR3 protein. Here the sample spans about 6,000 distinct CDR3 sequences, about 69% being singletons. The sequenced sample was T cells from blood (PBMCs), unsorted or a sorted subset (not recorded which), obtained before or after yellow fever vaccination (not recorded which). These receptors all stem from a young woman who received the yellow fever vaccine.

The chain combines TRBV12-3 or TRBV12-4 with TRBJ2-7; 8 bases match TRBD1. The CDR3 runs to 14 residues. V lost 3 bases, J lost 3 bases, and 4 bases stayed unmatched. The CDR3 sequence: CASSFGGQDYEQYF. In nucleotides, the CDR3 is TGTGCCAGCAGTTTCGGGGGACAGGACTACGAGCAGTACTTC.

The chain uses TRBV28 and TRBJ2-7; no clear D. The CDR3 consists of 11 residues. Germline V gene sequence: CDR1 MDHEN, CDR2 SYDVKM. The V end lost 6 bases, the J end lost 6 bases, and 9 bases lay between the germline ends. The CDR3 DNA reads TGTGCCAGCAGGGCAGGATTCGAGCAGTACTTC. Translating gives CASRAGFEQYF.

The chain recombines TRBV12-3 or TRBV12-4 with TRBJ2-7; D not resolved. The length of the CDR3 is 11 residues. Between the trimmed V and J ends, which lost 6 bases and 2 bases, there was a span of 5 bases. The CDR3 DNA sequence: TGTGCCAGCAGATCTACCTACGAGCAGTACTTC. Residues: CASRSTYEQYF.

This chain joins TRBV4-1 and TRBJ2-1; D is possibly TRBD2 (6 bases). The CDR3 sequence is 15 residues long. Germline V lookup: CDR1 MGHRA, CDR2 YSYEKL. Trimming cost V 1 base and J 0 bases, with 7 bases left between them. The DNA for the CDR3 is TGCGCCAGCAGCCAAGGGGAGGCCTCCTACAATGAGCAGTTCTTC. As protein: CASSQGEASYNEQFF.

This clonotype was picked up a small number of times. The V call is TRBV23-1, the J call TRBJ1-1; D might be TRBD1 (6 bases). TRBV23-1 qualifies as an ORF whose function is uncertain. The CDR3 covers 12 residues. Trimming stripped 9 bases from V and 4 bases from J, with 12 bases between. In DNA, the CDR3 is TGCGCCAGGAGGGGGTTTAGCACTGAAGCTTTCTTT. It yields the protein CARRGFSTEAFF.

The gene calls are TRBV15 and TRBJ2-7, with 11 bases matching TRBD2. In germline, CDR1 is LNHNV, CDR2 YYDKDF (reference sequence). With 1 base clipped from V and 2 bases from J, the junction kept 1 base outside the gene matches. The CDR3 loop spans 15 amino acids. CDR3 protein: CATSRASGGPYEQYF. For the CDR3, the DNA is TGTGCCACCAGCAGAGCTAGCGGGGGGCCCTACGAGCAGTACTTC. Looking up the rest from reference TRBV15 and TRBJ2-7 gives the full variable domain: DAMVIQNPRYQVTQFGKPVTLSCSQTLNHNVMYWYQQKSSQAPKLLFHYYDKDFNNEADTPDNFQSRRPNTSFCFLDIRSPGLGDTAMYLCATSRASGGPYEQYFGPGTRLTVT.

The rearrangement joins TRBV7-3 to TRBJ1-1; TRBD1 matches 8 bases. The V gene's germline CDR1 is SGHTA and CDR2 FQGTGA. The trim removed 10 bases at V and 3 bases at J, leaving 7 bases unmatched. CDR3 length: 13 residues. CDR3 sequence reads: CATRQGPDTEAFF. CDR3 bases: TGTGCCACCCGACAGGGGCCGGACACTGAAGCTTTCTTT.

The chain has TRBV18 and TRBJ2-1, with 10 bases identical to TRBD1. Germline lookup yields CDR1 KGHSH and CDR2 LQKENI. The CDR3 contains 15 residues. The junction had 0 bases not matched to a gene; V was cut back by 1 base and J by 3 bases. CDR3 sequence reads: CASSPRTGGYNEQFF. DNA for the CDR3: TGTGCCAGCTCACCACGGACAGGGGGCTACAATGAGCAGTTCTTC.

This clonotype appeared a single time. This sequence joins TRBV20-1 and TRBJ2-1; D gene ambiguous. The CDR3 contains 16 residues. Trimming pared 1 base from V and 9 bases from J, leaving 22 bases between. Germline-derived CDR1 and CDR2 are DFQATT and SNEGSKA (reference sequence). CDR3: CSARVVSSPSPSEQFF. CDR3 DNA: TGCAGTGCTAGAGTCGTTTCCAGCCCTTCCCCGTCTGAGCAGTTCTTC.

This clonotype was seen more than once but under ten times. The rearrangement uses TRBV4-3 and TRBJ2-7; D call uncertain. V dropped 0 bases and J dropped 4 bases, with 4 bases sitting between them. The germline gives CDR1 LGHNA, CDR2 YSLEER. This CDR3 contains 12 residues. Here the CDR3 reads CASSQDGYEQYF. The DNA of the CDR3 is TGCGCCAGCAGCCAAGATGGGTACGAGCAGTACTTC.

The chain carries TRBV10-3 and TRBJ2-1; 9 bases agree with TRBD2. The length of the CDR3 is 17 residues. The germline V gene has CDR1 ENHRY and CDR2 SYGVKD. Losses at the gene ends were 2 bases for V and 12 bases for J; bases not matched to a gene: 17. As DNA, the CDR3 is TGTGCCATCAGTGAGCCTTCGATAGCGGGGGCAGCCTTGGGGCAGTTCTTC. This encodes CAISEPSIAGAALGQFF.

Only a few counts were recorded for this clonotype. The rearrangement links TRBV7-3 to TRBJ2-2; the D call may be TRBD1 or TRBD2 (6 bases each). The CDR3 has 15 amino acids. Deletions cut 6 bases from V and 0 bases from J, with 11 bases between. The V gene's germline CDR1 is SGHTA and CDR2 FQGTGA. In DNA form, the CDR3 reads TGTGCCAGCAGGGAGGGACACACGAACACCGGGGAGCTGTTTTTT. Translation: CASREGHTNTGELFF. The full variable domain, rest sourced from reference TRBV7-3 and TRBJ2-2, is GAGVSQTPSNKVTEKGKYVELRCDPISGHTALYWYRQSLGQGPEFLIYFQGTGAADDSGLPNDRFFAVRPEGSVSTLKIQRTERGDSAVYLCASREGHTNTGELFFGEGSRLTVL.

The chain links TRBV29-1 to TRBJ2-1; D unresolved. The CDR3 extends over 11 amino acids. CDR1 is SQVTM, CDR2 ANQGSEA, per germline. V was cut by 2 bases and J by 9 bases, with 8 bases left in between. The CDR3 here is CSVEWGAEQFF. CDR3 nucleotides: TGCAGCGTTGAATGGGGTGCTGAGCAGTTCTTC.

The V call is TRBV13, the J call TRBJ2-1; maybe TRBD1 (6 bases). CDR1 PRHDT and CDR2 FYEKMQ come from the germline V gene (reference sequence). The V gene lost 8 bases and the J gene lost 6 bases, with 14 bases spanning the gap. CDR3 length: 13 residues. CDR3: CASLRQVSNEQFF. The CDR3 bases are TGTGCCAGCCTCCGACAGGTTTCCAATGAGCAGTTCTTC.

The chain has TRBV2 and TRBJ2-1; D is possibly TRBD2 (5 bases). Between the trimmed V and J ends, which lost 7 bases and 10 bases, there was a span of 17 bases. This CDR3 comprises 13 residues. Germline CDR1 is SNHLY and CDR2 is FYNNEI. The CDR3 DNA reads TGTGCCAGCACCGTCCAGGACTCGTACGAGCAGTTCTTC. It specifies CASTVQDSYEQFF.

V gene TRBV15 combines with J gene TRBJ1-1; D is undetermined. With 0 bases removed from V and 0 bases from J, the gap between germline ends came to 14 bases. This CDR3 contains 17 residues. Germline V gene data show CDR1 as LNHNV and CDR2 as YYDKDF (reference sequence). The CDR3, as DNA: TGTGCCACCAGCAGAGATCCCCCTGGGCACCTGAACACTGAAGCTTTCTTT. Residues: CATSRDPPGHLNTEAFF.

This rearrangement joins TRBV4-3 to TRBJ2-7; D is ambiguous. V was trimmed by 0 bases and J by 5 bases, leaving 20 bases between them. The CDR3 runs 17 residues. In germline, CDR1 is LGHNA, CDR2 YSLEER. The CDR3 spells CASSQDRTRALRDEQYF. DNA for the CDR3: TGCGCCAGCAGCCAAGACCGAACCCGGGCCTTAAGGGACGAGCAGTACTTC.

The rearrangement links TRBV3-1 to TRBJ1-1; D gene unclear. CDR1 is LGHDT and CDR2 is YNNKEL in the germline V gene (reference sequence). CDR3 length: 14 amino acids. V lost 0 bases, J lost 1 base, and 6 bases lay in between. CDR3 coding DNA: TGTGCCAGCAGCCAAGAGGCCGAGAACACTGAAGCTTTCTTT. It translates to CASSQEAENTEAFF.

The genes are TRBV29-1 and TRBJ2-3; TRBD2 matches at 7 bases. The germline CDR1 and CDR2 sequences are SQVTM and ANQGSEA. After removal of 7 bases from V and 6 bases from J, the junction contained 1 base not matched to a gene. This CDR3 region has 10 residues. As DNA, the CDR3 is TGCAGCGGCGGGGGTGATACGCAGTATTTT. It encodes CSGGGDTQYF.

The chain links TRBV18 to TRBJ1-6; 8 bases align to TRBD1. Germline loops: CDR1 KGHSH, CDR2 LQKENI. The CDR3 runs 14 residues. The V gene end was trimmed by 4 bases and the J gene end by 5 bases; junction bases not matched to a gene: 1. CDR3 DNA sequence: TGTGCCAGCTCACAGGGACAGGATAATTCACCCCTCCACTTT. Translating it yields CASSQGQDNSPLHF.

The chain links TRBV11-2 to TRBJ1-2; D call uncertain. The germline CDR1 and CDR2 sequences are SGHAT and FQNNGV. V lost 2 bases and J lost 4, with 11 bases in between. CDR3 length: 14 residues. CDR3 loop: CASSLPEGLYGYTF. In DNA, the CDR3 is TGTGCCAGCAGCTTACCGGAAGGGCTCTATGGCTACACCTTC.

The V gene is TRBV11-1, the J gene TRBJ2-1; 8 positions match TRBD2. Germline CDR1 is SGHAT and CDR2 is FQDESV (reference sequence). This CDR3 is 19 amino acids long. Trimming removed 5 bases from V and 5 bases from J; junction bases left unmatched: 20. CDR3 residues: CASSPWGGPSGSRDNEQFF. The CDR3 DNA is TGTGCCAGCAGCCCCTGGGGGGGCCCAAGCGGGAGTCGAGACAATGAGCAGTTCTTC.

This rearrangement joins TRBV15 to TRBJ1-1; possible D gene TRBD1, 5 bases. The germline CDR1 and CDR2 sequences are LNHNV and YYDKDF (reference sequence). Trimming cost V 1 base and J 0 bases, with 15 bases left between them. There are 17 residues in the CDR3. The CDR3 spells CATSRARGAAMNTEAFF. The CDR3 coding sequence is TGTGCCACCAGCAGAGCTCGTGGGGCGGCAATGAACACTGAAGCTTTCTTT.

V and J are TRBV11-1 and TRBJ2-7, with 8 bases identical to TRBD1. The CDR3 consists of 17 residues. CDR1 is SGHAT and CDR2 is FQDESV in the germline V gene (reference sequence). V shed 5 bases, J shed 1 base, and the junction held 13 bases outside the gene matches. The CDR3 DNA reads TGTGCCAGCAGCGGGCAGCACAGGGGGTATGGGTCCTACGAGCAGTACTTC. It is translated as CASSGQHRGYGSYEQYF.

The table lists this clonotype with a few counts. This sequence joins TRBV29-1 and TRBJ2-7, with D perhaps TRBD1 (6 bases). The CDR3 is 13 residues long. V was shortened by 4 bases and J by 5 bases, with 15 bases between the two germline ends. Germline V gene lookup returns CDR1 SQVTM and CDR2 ANQGSEA. The CDR3 is CSVGFISGDEQYF. CDR3 in DNA: TGCAGCGTTGGATTTATTTCAGGGGACGAGCAGTACTTC.

In its sample, this clonotype is large. The V call is TRBV28, the J call TRBJ2-7; 8 nucleotides line up with TRBD2. Germline loops: CDR1 MDHEN, CDR2 SYDVKM. The CDR3 consists of 17 residues. With V trimmed by 4 bases and J by 0 bases, 11 bases remained unmatched. CDR3 coding DNA: TGTGCCAGCAGTTCCCCCATAGCGGGACAAAGCTCCTACGAGCAGTACTTC. Its protein product is CASSSPIAGQSSYEQYF.

This clonotype was seen a handful of times. The J gene is TRBJ2-1, the V gene TRBV29-1, with a weak D call TRBD1 (6 bases). Germline loops: CDR1 SQVTM, CDR2 ANQGSEA. V was shortened by 3 bases and J by 7 bases, with 13 bases between the two germline ends. The CDR3 loop spans 13 amino acids. CDR3 nucleotides: TGCAGCGTTGATACAGGGAGCGGTAATGAGCAGTTCTTC. It yields the protein CSVDTGSGNEQFF.

The chain couples TRBV11-3 to TRBJ2-1; 11 positions agree with TRBD2. Unmatched junction bases numbered 2, after V lost 2 bases and J lost 5 bases. Per germline, CDR1 SGHNT and CDR2 YENEEA. This CDR3 comprises 15 residues. Written as DNA, the CDR3 is TGTGCCAGCAGCTTACGACTAGCGGGAAACAATGAGCAGTTCTTC. Translation gives CASSLRLAGNNEQFF.

V usage is TRBV2 and J usage is TRBJ2-7; D ambiguous. The germline V gene has CDR1 SNHLY and CDR2 FYNNEI. The CDR3 is 15 amino acids. The germline V and J ends were trimmed by 4 bases and 4 bases, with 17 bases remaining between them. CDR3 residues: CASSAARTNRYEQYF. CDR3 nucleotides: TGTGCCAGCAGTGCTGCTCGTACGAATAGGTACGAGCAGTACTTC.